This TCR beta chain was profiled in a study of a mutant IDH1 vaccine in newly diagnosed glioma. Study background: Treated patients, about 60% male and approximately 40% female, averaged approximately 40 years of age. Pretreatment consisted of radiotherapy, temozolomide, or both, with most receiving both.

The time point is: baseline, week 1 (first vaccination visit). Regarding treatment: pre-vaccination baseline after standard-of-care therapy. Donors had new WHO grade 3 or 4 IDH1-mutant, ATRX-lost astrocytomas. Clones were sequenced by immunoSEQ multiplex PCR, and TCRdb holds only the in-frame ones, with some missing. The sample carries tens of thousands of clones, over 60% recorded once. The germline gives CDR1 LNHDA, CDR2 SQIVND (reference sequence). This CDR3 comprises 13 residues. V lost 0 bases to trimming and J lost 8 bases, with 10 bases between them. This clonotype was sampled from a woman between 40 and 50 years old with glioma. The sample in question was PBMCs, obtained from a glioma patient treated with radiotherapy, temozolomide or both. The V and J genes are TRBV19 and TRBJ1-2; D not resolved. As DNA, the CDR3 is TGTGCCAGTAGTATAGAAGGGCCTATCGGCTACACCTTC. Translation gives CASSIEGPIGYTF.